This paragraph reports one T cell receptor (beta chain). Sequencing was performed with immunoSEQ multiplex PCR; in TCRdb, only in-frame clones are kept and a portion is missing. The table records 55,000 to 65,000 clones, around 94% of them present only once. Germline values: CDR1 LNHDA, CDR2 SQIVND (reference sequence). Trimming pared 4 bases from V and 3 bases from J, leaving 19 bases between. This CDR3 is built from 16 residues. The data derive from a study of human versus mouse CDR3 diversity and MHC coevolution. The overall study: Reportedly, immunoSEQ detects one in 200,000 T cells with minimized PCR bias. Between about 5.5 x 10^6 and 1.8 x 10^7 valid reads came from each sample.

Naive CD4 T cells, CD45RO-negative and CD62L-positive, were flow-sorted from PBMCs. The sequencing sample was made of naive CD4+ T cells from blood. The subset was: CD45RO-negative CD62L-positive naive CD4 T cells. This TCR came from a person aged 55-75 years in good health. The J gene is TRBJ2-7, the V gene TRBV19; possibly TRBD2 for D (5 bases). CDR3 nucleotides: TGTGCCAGTAGTAGCCCTCGGACTGGTGCAAACTACGAGCAGTACTTC. Translating gives CASSSPRTGANYEQYF.